Here is one T cell receptor beta chain with its context. As yet, its antigen is unknown. This record belongs to a study of beta chain features in type 1 diabetes. Study results and limitations: Shorter TCRB CDR3s, moderately but significantly so, were found in Type 1 diabetes patients in all four CD4+ subsets.

Investigators reverse transcribed all isolated RNA, so they sequenced expressed TCRB transcripts. Some clones are missing from TCRdb's copy, which holds only in-frame ones; the method was immunoSEQ multiplex PCR. The repertoire holds more than 120,000 clones, about 13% seen once, with approximately 1.3% in the top ten. The CDR3 has 13 amino acids. Per the germline V gene, CDR1 is LNHNV and CDR2 is YYDKDF (reference sequence). Trimming pared 0 bases from V and 4 bases from J, leaving 7 bases between. This sequence originates from a man between 18 and 35 years old with type 1 diabetes. This chain joins TRBV15 and TRBJ2-7; D not resolved. What was sequenced was central memory CD4+ T cells from blood. This CDR3 is CATSRDKGYEQYF. In DNA form, the CDR3 reads TGTGCCACCAGCAGAGATAAGGGATACGAGCAGTACTTC.